This TCR beta chain was recorded in a study of blood T cell repertoires in COVID-19. The CDR3 has 15 residues. With 9 bases clipped from V and 12 bases from J, the junction kept 17 bases outside the gene matches. Germline V gene sequence: CDR1 LNHNV, CDR2 YYDKDF (reference sequence). Clones were read by immunoSEQ multiplex PCR, and TCRdb kept only the in-frame ones, dropping some. The table has tens of thousands of clones, around 80% seen once; the top ten hold over 15%. Input material: peripheral blood. This rearrangement joins TRBV15 to TRBJ2-1; 10 nucleotides match TRBD1. The clonotype originates from a man aged 65 to 85 with acute or convalescent COVID-19. Here the CDR3 reads CATSSRDRGGVGQFF. CDR3 coding DNA: TGTGCCACGAGCTCGCGGGACAGGGGTGGGGTTGGGCAGTTCTTC. Full variable domain (remainder filled in from reference TRBV15 and TRBJ2-1): DAMVIQNPRYQVTQFGKPVTLSCSQTLNHNVMYWYQQKSSQAPKLLFHYYDKDFNNEADTPDNFQSRRPNTSFCFLDIRSPGLGDTAMYLCATSSRDRGGVGQFFGPGTRLTVL.